This T cell receptor (beta chain) appears in the sequencing data of a study of T cells after posttransplantation cyclophosphamide. The protocol was immunoSEQ multiplex PCR, while the TCRdb copy is restricted to in-frame clones and leaves out a portion. This table holds approximately 26,000 clones, about nine tenths found once. Between the trimmed V and J ends, which lost 8 bases and 5 bases, there was a span of 9 bases. The CDR3 is 11 amino acids. The germline gives CDR1 MDHEN, CDR2 SYDVKM. The sequence derives from a man aged 50 or older. This chain links TRBV28 with TRBJ1-2; unclear D gene. The sample taken for sequencing was PBMCs. The CDR3 sequence: CASGSVYGYTF. CDR3 nucleotides: TGTGCCAGCGGGAGCGTGTATGGCTACACCTTC.